The following is a T cell receptor (beta chain) sequence with its context. Many counts were recorded for this clonotype. Its antigen remains unidentified. Nothing much larger sits one base from this clone, and base qualities are not available. This specimen comes from a study of patients and donors after allogeneic stem cell transplantation (dated by TCRdb to the early 2020s). The method was RT-PCR. TCRdb records NextSeq 550 as the sequencer. TCRdb's own reprocessing of the public reads used fastp at Q25 and MiXCR and kept productive beta chains. Rows with a matching CDR3 protein are joined into one entry that keeps the most common DNA and genes. A total of 900,000 to 1,000,000 distinct CDR3 sequences appear in this sample, over 15% of them only once. The top ten clonotypes cover roughly 6.4% of the sample. The CDR3 covers 13 residues, taking in both the cysteine and the phenylalanine. Just CDR3 DNA is preserved here, 39 bases in frame from base 1. V and J are trimmed by 6 bases and 2 bases, and the gene matches miss 3 bases of the junction. CDR1 and CDR2, looked up from the germline V gene (reference sequence), are DFQATT and SNEGSKA.

This TCR was recovered from a human donor who was either an allogeneic HSCT recipient or a stem cell or donor lymphocyte infusion donor (not recorded which). It is not recorded whose cells these are; they may come from a transplant donor. The V and J segments used are TRBV20-1 and TRBJ2-7, and 11 junction bases match TRBD2. The specimen was blood, either unsorted or a sorted T cell fraction (not recorded which). The CDR3 region: CSALLAGAYEQYF. The DNA sequence reads TGCAGTGCACTACTAGCGGGGGCCTACGAGCAGTACTTC.